These 31 T cell receptor beta chains were sequenced from one sample in a study of T-cell memory formation after mild COVID-19. A single record per CDR3 protein comes from TCRdb applying MiXCR to the 5' RACE reads. The sample shows around 420,000 distinct CDR3 sequences, approximately 25% of them seen only once. Source material: PBMCs or a T cell subset sorted from them (not recorded which). The source is an adult woman who had mild COVID-19 (a few samples of this study predate the infection). Cell type and time point are not known.

A few counts support this clonotype. The rearrangement links TRBV6-5 to TRBJ2-1; D may match TRBD1 or TRBD2 (6 bases each). The CDR3 extends over 17 amino acids. Germline values: CDR1 MNHEY, CDR2 SVGAGI. V was pared by 2 bases and J by 6 bases, with 20 bases between. In nucleotides, the CDR3 is TGTGCCAGCAGTTACCTCCCTAGAGTGGGGGGCACCAATGAGCAGTTCTTC. It codes for CASSYLPRVGGTNEQFF.

V gene TRBV19 combines with J gene TRBJ1-1, with 7 positions matching TRBD1. This CDR3 comprises 15 residues. Germline trimming cut 4 bases from V and 4 bases from J; bases unmatched to any gene: 9. Germline loops: CDR1 LNHDA, CDR2 SQIVND (reference sequence). The DNA of the CDR3 is TGTGCCAGTAGTACCCATCGACAGGGAAGCACTGAAGCTTTCTTT. This translates into CASSTHRQGSTEAFF.

This clonotype was counted only a few times. This chain uses TRBV7-9 with TRBJ2-4; maybe TRBD2 (5 bases). The CDR3 runs 14 residues. Germline V gene lookup returns CDR1 SEHNR and CDR2 FQNEAQ (reference sequence). Trimming took off 5 bases at V and 2 bases at J, with 10 bases between the two ends. The CDR3 DNA is TGTGCCAGCAGCGGAGGCTGGTCCAAAAACATTCAGTACTTC. Its translation: CASSGGWSKNIQYF.

The V call is TRBV20-1, the J call TRBJ1-2; 7 bases are shared with TRBD1. Per the germline V gene, CDR1 is DFQATT and CDR2 is SNEGSKA (reference sequence). This CDR3 is built from 14 residues. V dropped 0 bases and J dropped 3; count of bases not matched to a gene: 4. The CDR3 region is CSAREEGADYGYTF. In nucleotides, the CDR3 is TGCAGTGCTAGAGAAGAGGGGGCTGACTATGGCTACACCTTC.

J is TRBJ2-7 and V is TRBV20-1, with D possibly matching TRBD2 (6 bases). Trimming removed 5 bases from V and 1 base from J, with 18 bases in between. This CDR3 spans 15 amino acids. Germline assignment: CDR1 DFQATT and CDR2 SNEGSKA (reference sequence). The CDR3 DNA is TGCAGTGCTCCCTCACTGGCGGGACCATCCTACGAGCAGTACTTC. Residues: CSAPSLAGPSYEQYF.

The chain is built from TRBV7-8 and TRBJ2-3; weak D call: TRBD2 (6 bases). The CDR3 is made up of 14 amino acids. Trimming left V 5 bases short and J 4 bases short, with 13 bases between. Germline V gene data show CDR1 as SGHVS and CDR2 as FQNEAQ. CDR3 sequence: CASSTGGLADTQYF. Written as DNA, the CDR3 is TGTGCCAGCAGCACCGGGGGACTCGCAGATACGCAGTATTTT.

The chain couples TRBV5-5 to TRBJ1-1, with 7 nucleotides matching TRBD1. The CDR3 has 14 residues. The trim removed 4 bases at V and 1 base at J, leaving 4 bases unmatched. Germline loops: CDR1 SGHKS, CDR2 YYEKEE (reference sequence). The CDR3 DNA reads TGTGCCAGCAGCCCGGGACAGCCGAACACTGAAGCTTTCTTT. Translated: CASSPGQPNTEAFF.

The V call is TRBV5-1, the J call TRBJ1-2; unclear D gene. V lost 7 bases and J lost 5, with 9 bases in between. The CDR3 contains 11 residues. CDR1 is SGHRS and CDR2 is YFSETQ in the germline V gene. The CDR3 nucleotides read TGCGCCAGCTCGGGAAGGTATGGCTACACCTTC. Its translation: CASSGRYGYTF.

V and J are TRBV29-1 and TRBJ2-1; 7 bases map to TRBD2. Germline V gene sequence: CDR1 SQVTM, CDR2 ANQGSEA. Trimming at V came to 3 bases and at J to 4 bases, leaving 6 bases not matched to a gene. This CDR3 spans 14 amino acids. CDR3 nucleotide sequence: TGCAGCGTTGAGATGTGGGGGGGTTACAATGAGCAGTTCTTC. Its protein is CSVEMWGGYNEQFF.

There are a few counts of this clonotype. The chain carries TRBV2 and TRBJ2-7; possible D gene TRBD1, 6 bases. Germline CDR1 SNHLY, CDR2 FYNNEI. V was pared by 6 bases and J by 2 bases, with 14 bases between. This CDR3 contains 14 residues. CDR3 amino acids: CASSDRRRAYEQYF. Written as DNA, the CDR3 is TGTGCCAGCAGCGACAGGCGCAGGGCCTACGAGCAGTACTTC.

The gene calls are TRBV15 and TRBJ2-2, with TRBD1 matching 9 bases. V shed 2 bases and J 6 bases; nucleotides not matched to a gene: 4. CDR3 length: 15 amino acids. Germline V lookup: CDR1 LNHNV, CDR2 YYDKDF (reference sequence). The CDR3: CATSRPGQGSGELFF. CDR3 nucleotide sequence: TGTGCCACCAGCAGACCGGGACAGGGTTCCGGGGAGCTGTTTTTT.

V usage is TRBV5-1 and J usage is TRBJ2-5; 10 bases align to TRBD2. Germline-derived CDR1 and CDR2 are SGHRS and YFSETQ. CDR3 length: 15 residues. Trimming took 3 bases from V and 5 from J; bases not matched to a gene: 7. The CDR3 DNA reads as TGCGCCAGCAGCTCGAGGGGACTAGCGATGGAGACCCAGTACTTC. This encodes CASSSRGLAMETQYF.

The chain couples TRBV21-1 to TRBJ1-4. TRBV21-1 is a listed pseudogene. CDR3 size: 12 residues. The CDR3 here is CASSNLCEKLFF. The DNA for the CDR3 is TGTGCCAGCAGCAACTTATGTGAAAAACTGTTTTTT.

The rearrangement links TRBV7-9 to TRBJ2-7; perhaps TRBD1 as D (6 bases). Trimming took off 2 bases at V and 6 bases at J, with 11 bases between the two ends. The CDR3 runs to 13 residues. Germline loops: CDR1 SEHNR, CDR2 FQNEAQ (reference sequence). CDR3 DNA sequence: TGTGCCAGCAGCTTACTGGACAGTCGCGAGCAGTACTTC. This gives the protein CASSLLDSREQYF.

This clonotype was detected once. This chain joins TRBV4-1 and TRBJ2-2; 8 bases line up with TRBD2. The CDR3 contains 17 residues. Germline loops: CDR1 MGHRA, CDR2 YSYEKL. The trim removed 0 bases at V and 4 bases at J, leaving 7 bases unmatched. The CDR3 coding sequence is TGCGCCAGCAGCCAAGACCGCGGGACTAGTGTCACCGGGGAGCTGTTTTTT. It specifies CASSQDRGTSVTGELFF.

On this clonotype: The junction differs from germline at one of its ends, possibly a read error. The chain links TRBV4-1 to TRBJ2-7; D might be TRBD2 (7 bases). Per germline, CDR1 MGHRA and CDR2 YSYEKL. This CDR3 is built from 16 residues. In DNA form, the CDR3 reads TGCGCCAGCACCCAAGAGTCCGGGGGGACAACTTACGAGCAGTACTTC. Translating it yields CASTQESGGTTYEQYF.

This clonotype was found a few times. The rearrangement uses TRBV4-1 and TRBJ1-4, with D unresolved. V was trimmed by 0 bases and J by 8 bases, leaving 13 bases between them. This CDR3 comprises 15 residues. Germline assignment: CDR1 MGHRA and CDR2 YSYEKL. The CDR3 region has the DNA TGCGCCAGCAGCCAAGATCCCGGAATCGGAGAAAAACTGTTTTTT. This sequence encodes CASSQDPGIGEKLFF.

The chain carries TRBV6-5 and TRBJ2-3, with 8 positions matching TRBD1. This CDR3 spans 14 amino acids. V trimming: 10 bases; J trimming: 0 bases; junction bases outside the gene matches: 6. Per the germline V gene, CDR1 is MNHEY and CDR2 is SVGAGI. The CDR3 protein is CATARTGSTDTQYF. DNA of the CDR3: TGTGCCACAGCCCGGACAGGGAGCACAGATACGCAGTATTTT.

This chain connects TRBV7-9 to TRBJ2-1; the match to TRBD2 covers 8 bases. CDR3 length: 14 residues. V shed 2 bases, J shed 7 bases, and the junction held 4 bases outside the gene matches. Germline-derived CDR1 and CDR2 are SEHNR and FQNEAQ (reference sequence). In DNA, the CDR3 is TGTGCCAGCAGCTTATCACTAGCGGCTAATGAGCAGTTCTTC. Encoded protein: CASSLSLAANEQFF.

This clonotype came up a few times. The chain has TRBV7-6 and TRBJ2-1; D ambiguous. Trimming took off 2 bases at V and 7 bases at J, with 3 bases between the two ends. This CDR3 has 11 amino acids. From germline, CDR1 is SGHVS and CDR2 FNYEAQ. The CDR3 DNA reads as TGTGCCAGCAGCTTATGGAATGAGCAGTTCTTC. This sequence encodes CASSLWNEQFF. The whole variable domain, remainder taken from reference TRBV7-6 and TRBJ2-1, is GAGVSQSPRYKVTKRGQDVALRCDPISGHVSLYWYRQALGQGPEFLTYFNYEAQQDKSGLPNDRFSAERPEGSISTLTIQRTEQRDSAMYRCASSLWNEQFFGPGTRLTVL.

The CDR3 protein is CASSFGLAGSTDTQYF. In DNA, the CDR3 is TGTGCCAGCAGTTTCGGACTAGCGGGGAGCACAGATACGCAGTATTTT. This chain joins TRBV6-5 and TRBJ2-3; TRBD2 matches 12 bases. The CDR3 has 16 amino acids. The ends lost 4 bases at V and 0 bases at J; junction bases unmatched: 2. Germline V lookup: CDR1 MNHEY, CDR2 SVGAGI.

This clonotype was seen a few times. CDR3 residues: CASSYGSSYNEQFF. The DNA of the CDR3 is TGCGCCAGCAGCTACGGGAGTTCCTACAATGAGCAGTTCTTC. This chain uses TRBV5-1 with TRBJ2-1; a possible D gene is TRBD2 (6 bases). This CDR3 has 14 amino acids. CDR1 and CDR2 from the germline V gene are SGHRS and YFSETQ. The germline V and J ends were trimmed by 3 bases and 1 base, with 8 bases remaining between them.

There are a few counts of this clonotype. The genes are TRBV9 and TRBJ2-3; no firm D call. Trimming removed 0 bases from V and 8 bases from J, with 13 bases in between. Looked up from germline, CDR1 is SGDLS and CDR2 is YYNGEE. This CDR3 is 14 amino acids long. CDR3 in amino acids: CASSVAAHWGTQYF. The CDR3 DNA reads as TGTGCCAGCAGCGTAGCCGCGCATTGGGGTACGCAGTATTTT.

CDR3 DNA: TGTGCCAGCAGTTACTCGACAGGGGGCGGGAAGACCCAGTACTTC. It encodes CASSYSTGGGKTQYF. This chain uses TRBV6-5 with TRBJ2-5, with 10 nucleotides matching TRBD1. This CDR3 is built from 15 residues. Germline CDR1 MNHEY, CDR2 SVGAGI. V lost 0 bases to trimming and J lost 6 bases; unmatched junction nucleotides: 4.

This chain joins TRBV24-1 and TRBJ2-5; 9 bases fit TRBD1. Germline CDR1 is KGHDR and CDR2 is SFDVKD. Losses at the gene ends were 1 base for V and 2 bases for J; bases not matched to a gene: 19. The CDR3 contains 21 residues. The CDR3 spells CATSDLHRGLGGSRTQETQYF. The DNA for the CDR3 is TGTGCCACCAGTGATTTACACAGGGGGCTAGGTGGATCCAGGACACAAGAGACCCAGTACTTC.

The V call is TRBV5-1, the J call TRBJ1-1, with D maybe TRBD1 (6 bases). Germline assignment: CDR1 SGHRS and CDR2 YFSETQ. V lost 4 bases to trimming and J lost 2 bases, with 12 bases between them. CDR3 length: 14 residues. The CDR3 spells CASSGQLGNTEAFF. The CDR3 DNA reads as TGCGCCAGCAGCGGACAGTTGGGAAACACTGAAGCTTTCTTT.

This clonotype came up a few times. The genes are TRBV7-6 and TRBJ2-1; TRBD2 aligns across 9 bases. Losses at the gene ends were 8 bases for V and 3 bases for J; bases not matched to a gene: 5. The CDR3 runs to 14 residues. Germline V gives CDR1 SGHVS, CDR2 FNYEAQ. The CDR3 DNA is TGTGCCAGCGGACTGACTAGCGGCTACAATGAGCAGTTCTTC. As protein: CASGLTSGYNEQFF.

This clonotype was seen only a few times. The rearrangement uses TRBV12-3 or TRBV12-4 and TRBJ2-1; D gene unclear. V dropped 1 base and J dropped 8 bases, with 9 bases sitting between them. The CDR3 runs to 13 residues. CDR3 nucleotide sequence: TGTGCCAGCAGTTTAGGAGGCATCTATGAGCAGTTCTTC. Translation gives CASSLGGIYEQFF.

This rearrangement joins TRBV7-8 to TRBJ2-6; TRBD1 matches 11 bases. Germline V gene sequence: CDR1 SGHVS, CDR2 FQNEAQ. This CDR3 is built from 21 residues. The V and J ends lost 4 bases and 2 bases, in that order; junction bases with no gene match: 16. The CDR3 DNA is TGTGCCAGCAGCTCTAAGCGACGTGCCGGACAGGGGGCTGCTGGGGCCAACGTCCTGACTTTC. Its protein is CASSSKRRAGQGAAGANVLTF. Drawing the rest from reference TRBV7-8 and TRBJ2-6, the complete variable domain is GAGVSQSPRYKVAKRGQDVALRCDPISGHVSLFWYQQALGQGPEFLTYFQNEAQLDKSGLPSDRFFAERPEGSVSTLKIQRTQQEDSAVYLCASSSKRRAGQGAAGANVLTFGAGSRLTVL.

This clonotype was recorded once. V usage is TRBV20-1 and J usage is TRBJ2-1; D is ambiguous. V was trimmed by 3 bases and J by 1 base, leaving 10 bases between them. Germline CDR1 and CDR2: DFQATT and SNEGSKA (reference sequence). The CDR3 is 14 residues long. CDR3 sequence: CSARGRSSYNEQFF. The CDR3 DNA sequence: TGCAGTGCTAGGGGTCGTAGTTCCTACAATGAGCAGTTCTTC.

This clonotype has just a few counts. This chain connects TRBV5-1 to TRBJ1-2, with 8 nucleotides matching TRBD1. The CDR3 consists of 15 residues. Germline CDR1 is SGHRS and CDR2 is YFSETQ. Trimming cost V 4 bases and J 8 bases; bases outside gene matches: 13. CDR3 coding DNA: TGCGCCAGCAGCCGAATATTCAGGGGGCTCGAGGGCTACACCTTC. It specifies CASSRIFRGLEGYTF.